The sequence of this T cell receptor beta chain was determined in a study of cytomegalovirus exposure and HLA in healthy donors. Study summary: Roughly 179 million T cells yielded about 120 million unique TCR beta sequences, as an earlier analysis found.

The PCR had 60 Vbeta and 13 Jbeta primers. Clones were read by immunoSEQ multiplex PCR, and TCRdb kept only the in-frame ones, dropping some. The repertoire holds 85,000 to 100,000 clones, with 60% to 85% as singletons. The CDR3 covers 14 residues. Germline V CDR1 and CDR2: MNHEY, SVGAGI. Trimming removed 0 bases from V and 6 bases from J; junction bases left unmatched: 0. The clonotype originates from a man aged 55 to 70 in good health and CMV-seropositive. V and J are TRBV6-5 and TRBJ2-2; the match to TRBD1 covers 8 bases. Sequences were obtained from PBMCs. This chain's CDR3 is CASSYSTGAGELFF. The DNA of the CDR3 is TGTGCCAGCAGTTACTCGACAGGGGCCGGGGAGCTGTTTTTT.